This T cell receptor beta chain was identified during a study of control samples from healthy donors and cancer patients. This clone was counted between two and nine times. Only in-frame clones appear in the TCRdb table, and some are missing; sequencing was by immunoSEQ multiplex PCR. This sample yields approximately 120,000 clones, of which 85% to 90% are seen a single time; roughly 18% belongs to the top ten. Between the trimmed V and J ends, which lost 1 base and 5 bases, there was a span of 11 bases. CDR1 is SEHNR, CDR2 FQNEAQ, per germline (reference sequence). The CDR3 has 14 amino acids. This TCR was sampled from a woman between 50 and 59 years old in good health. The chain has TRBV7-9 and TRBJ2-5; D is uncertain. Material: blood. CDR3 DNA sequence: TGTGCCAGCAGCTTAGGGACCCCAGCGGAGACCCAGTACTTC. It specifies CASSLGTPAETQYF.